The entry below describes one T cell receptor (beta chain). How the authors handled the data: Nucleated cell counts were estimated from reference gene primer amplification. Some clones are missing from TCRdb's copy, which holds only in-frame ones; the method was immunoSEQ multiplex PCR. V and J calls and clone size are given by that table; D and trimming were obtained from the DNA. The top ten clones hold 0.75% to 0.95% of a sample with almost 200,000 clones, roughly nine tenths of them seen once. The data originate from a study of blood T cell repertoires in COVID-19. Whole-study context: The study drew acute and convalescent COVID-19 samples from the United States, Italy and Spain.

V lost 6 bases, J lost 2 bases, and 10 bases lay in between. Looked up from germline, CDR1 is MNHEY and CDR2 is SVGAGI. The CDR3 is made up of 13 amino acids. Sequencing used peripheral blood. V and J are TRBV6-5 and TRBJ1-2; D uncertain. The receptor was derived from a woman aged 65 to 85 with acute or convalescent COVID-19. The CDR3 DNA is TGTGCCAGCAGGTTCGGGTCGAACTATGGCTACACCTTC. Its translation is CASRFGSNYGYTF.